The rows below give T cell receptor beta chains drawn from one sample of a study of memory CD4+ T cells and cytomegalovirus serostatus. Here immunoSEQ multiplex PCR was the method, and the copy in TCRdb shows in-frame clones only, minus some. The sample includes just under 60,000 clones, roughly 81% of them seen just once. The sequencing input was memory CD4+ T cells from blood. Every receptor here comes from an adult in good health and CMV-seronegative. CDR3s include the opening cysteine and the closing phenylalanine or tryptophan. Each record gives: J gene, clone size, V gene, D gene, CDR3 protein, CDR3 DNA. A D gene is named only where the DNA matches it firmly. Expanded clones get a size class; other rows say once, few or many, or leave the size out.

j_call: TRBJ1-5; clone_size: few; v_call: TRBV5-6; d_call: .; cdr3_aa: CASSNVGARGNQPQHF; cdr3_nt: TGTGCCAGCAGCAATGTGGGTGCGAGGGGAAATCAGCCCCAGCATTTT
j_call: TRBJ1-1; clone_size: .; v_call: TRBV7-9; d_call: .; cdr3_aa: CASSLGKAIAEAFF; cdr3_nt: TGTGCCAGCAGCTTAGGGAAGGCAATCGCTGAAGCTTTCTTT
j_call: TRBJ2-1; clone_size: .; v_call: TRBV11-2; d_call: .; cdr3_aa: CASSLTWRGYNEQFF; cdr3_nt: TGTGCCAGCAGCTTAACCTGGCGGGGCTACAATGAGCAGTTCTTC
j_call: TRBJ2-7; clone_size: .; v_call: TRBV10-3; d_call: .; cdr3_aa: CAISVRDSRPYEQYF; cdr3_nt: TGTGCCATCAGTGTCAGGGACTCTCGTCCCTACGAGCAGTACTTC
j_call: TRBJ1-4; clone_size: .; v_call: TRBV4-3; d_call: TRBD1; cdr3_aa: CASSQGRKGQQGVATNEKLFF; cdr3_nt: TGCGCCAGCAGCCAAGGAAGGAAAGGGCAACAGGGGGTTGCAACTAATGAAAAACTGTTTTTT
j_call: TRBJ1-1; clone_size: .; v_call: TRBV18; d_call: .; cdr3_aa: CASSPIALNTEAFF; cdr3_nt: TGTGCCAGCTCACCCATTGCCCTAAACACTGAAGCTTTCTTT
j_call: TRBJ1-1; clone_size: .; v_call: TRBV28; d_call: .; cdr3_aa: CASSTPTGPAFF; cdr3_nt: TGTGCCAGCAGTACCCCAACGGGGCCGGCTTTCTTT
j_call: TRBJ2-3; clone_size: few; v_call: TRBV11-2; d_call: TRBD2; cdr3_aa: CASSLFLAGGGDTQYF; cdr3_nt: TGTGCCAGCAGCTTGTTTCTAGCGGGAGGGGGAGATACGCAGTATTTT
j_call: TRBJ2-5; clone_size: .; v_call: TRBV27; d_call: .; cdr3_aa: CASSLLASLGPQETQYF; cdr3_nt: TGTGCCAGCAGTTTATTAGCGTCATTAGGACCCCAAGAGACCCAGTACTTC
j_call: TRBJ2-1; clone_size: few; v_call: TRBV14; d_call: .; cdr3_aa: CASSQDRDSTYDEQFF; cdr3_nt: TGTGCCAGCAGCCAAGATAGGGACTCAACGTACGATGAGCAGTTCTTC
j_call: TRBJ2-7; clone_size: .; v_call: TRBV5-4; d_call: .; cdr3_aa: CASSPSGDSYEQYF; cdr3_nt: TGTGCCAGCAGCCCGAGTGGGGACTCCTACGAGCAGTACTTC
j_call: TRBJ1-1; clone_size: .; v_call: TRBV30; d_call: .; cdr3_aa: CAWSTQLGQPNTEAFF; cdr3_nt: TGTGCCTGGAGTACACAACTAGGACAACCGAACACTGAAGCTTTCTTT
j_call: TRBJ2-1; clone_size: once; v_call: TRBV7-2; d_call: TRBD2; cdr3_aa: CASSLDAGVGLPREQFF; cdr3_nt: TGTGCCAGCAGCTTAGACGCGGGAGTAGGGCTTCCCCGGGAGCAGTTCTTC
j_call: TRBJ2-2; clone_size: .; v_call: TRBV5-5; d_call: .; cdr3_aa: CASSLFGEGELFF; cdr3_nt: TGTGCCAGCAGCTTGTTCGGAGAAGGGGAGCTGTTTTTT
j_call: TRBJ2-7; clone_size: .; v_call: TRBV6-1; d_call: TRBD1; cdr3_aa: CASSDYTGTGRYEQYF; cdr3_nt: TGTGCCAGCAGTGATTATACGGGGACAGGGCGCTACGAGCAGTACTTC
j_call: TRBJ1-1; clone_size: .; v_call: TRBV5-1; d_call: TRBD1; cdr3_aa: CASSNRDRGAEAFF; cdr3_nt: TGCGCCAGCAGCAATCGGGACAGGGGCGCTGAAGCTTTCTTT
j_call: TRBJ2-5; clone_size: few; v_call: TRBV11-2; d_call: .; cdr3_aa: CASSRGTAGTQYF; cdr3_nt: TGTGCCAGCAGCCGAGGGACGGCCGGGACCCAGTACTTC
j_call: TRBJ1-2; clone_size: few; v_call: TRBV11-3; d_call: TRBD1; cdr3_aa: CASSFGQGRAGYTF; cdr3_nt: TGTGCCAGCAGCTTCGGACAGGGGAGGGCTGGCTACACCTTC
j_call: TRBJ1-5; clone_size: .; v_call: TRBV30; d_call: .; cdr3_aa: CAWSVSWDQPQHF; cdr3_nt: TGTGCCTGGAGTGTATCCTGGGATCAGCCCCAGCATTTT
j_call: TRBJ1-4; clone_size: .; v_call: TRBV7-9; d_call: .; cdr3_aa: CASSALFQRTSNEKLFF; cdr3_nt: TGTGCCAGCAGCGCCCTTTTCCAGCGGACGTCTAATGAAAAACTGTTTTTT
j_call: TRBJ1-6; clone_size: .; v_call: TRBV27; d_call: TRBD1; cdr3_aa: CASRRGQGSVSPLHF; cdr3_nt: TGTGCCAGCAGGAGGGGACAGGGTTCGGTTTCACCCCTCCACTTT
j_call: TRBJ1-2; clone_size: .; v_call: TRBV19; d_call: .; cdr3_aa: CASSMVDYGYTF; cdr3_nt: TGTGCCAGTAGTATGGTAGACTATGGCTACACCTTC
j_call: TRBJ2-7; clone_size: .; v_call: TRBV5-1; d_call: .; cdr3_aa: CASSEGYEQYF; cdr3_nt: TGCGCCAGCAGTGAAGGCTACGAGCAGTACTTC
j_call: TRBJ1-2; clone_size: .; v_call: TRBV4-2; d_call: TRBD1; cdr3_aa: CASSHITGGSDGYTF; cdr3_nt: TGTGCCAGCAGCCACATCACAGGGGGCTCGGATGGCTACACCTTC
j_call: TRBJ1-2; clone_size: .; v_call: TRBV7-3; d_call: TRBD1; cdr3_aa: CASSSRGQGPTYGYTF; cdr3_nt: TGTGCCAGCAGCTCCAGGGGACAGGGGCCCACCTATGGCTACACCTTC
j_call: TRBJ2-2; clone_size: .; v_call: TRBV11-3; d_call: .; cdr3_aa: CASSLDGPTGELFF; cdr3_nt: TGTGCCAGCAGCTTAGATGGACCCACCGGGGAGCTGTTTTTT
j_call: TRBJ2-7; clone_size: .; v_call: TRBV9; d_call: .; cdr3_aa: CARLQQYF; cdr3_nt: TGTGCCAGATTGCAGCAGTACTTC
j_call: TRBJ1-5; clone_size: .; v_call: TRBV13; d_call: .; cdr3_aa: CASSLGLHSNQPQHF; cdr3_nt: TGTGCCAGCAGCTTAGGCTTGCATAGCAATCAGCCCCAGCATTTT
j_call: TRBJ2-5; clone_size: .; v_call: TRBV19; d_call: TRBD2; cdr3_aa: CASSTTGGGGETQYF; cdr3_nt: TGTGCCAGCTCAACAACTGGCGGGGGAGGTGAGACCCAGTACTTC
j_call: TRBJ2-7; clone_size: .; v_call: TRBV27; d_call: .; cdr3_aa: CASSLAGSLYEQYF; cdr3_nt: TGTGCCAGCAGTCTAGCCGGGAGTCTATACGAGCAGTACTTC
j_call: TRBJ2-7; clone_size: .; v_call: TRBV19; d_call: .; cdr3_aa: CASTDRDSGSYEQYF; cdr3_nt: TGTGCCAGTACCGACCGGGACTCTGGATCCTACGAGCAGTACTTC
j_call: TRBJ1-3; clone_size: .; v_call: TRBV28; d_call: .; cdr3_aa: CASSPPSGFWNTIYF; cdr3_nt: TGTGCCAGCAGTCCACCGTCAGGATTCTGGAACACCATATATTTT
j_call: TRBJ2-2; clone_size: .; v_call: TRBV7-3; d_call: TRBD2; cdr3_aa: CASSLLRLAGGPSPIGELFF; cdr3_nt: TGTGCCAGCAGCTTACTCCGACTAGCGGGAGGCCCCTCGCCTATCGGGGAGCTGTTTTTT
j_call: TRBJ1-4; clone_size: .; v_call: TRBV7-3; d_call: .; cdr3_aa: CASSLNPGANEKLFF; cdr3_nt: TGTGCCAGCAGCTTAAACCCTGGGGCTAATGAAAAACTGTTTTTT
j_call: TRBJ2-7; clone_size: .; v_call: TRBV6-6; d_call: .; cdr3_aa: CASSRGTGLYEQYF; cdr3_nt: TGTGCCAGCAGCCGCGGGACGGGACTCTACGAGCAGTACTTC
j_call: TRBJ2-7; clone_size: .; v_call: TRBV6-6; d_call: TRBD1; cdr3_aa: CASRRKIQGAYEQYF; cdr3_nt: TGTGCCAGCAGACGGAAAATACAGGGGGCGTACGAGCAGTACTTC
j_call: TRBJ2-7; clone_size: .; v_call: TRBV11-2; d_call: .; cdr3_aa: CASSLAGSKTYEQYF; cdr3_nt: TGTGCCAGCAGCTTAGCCGGCTCTAAGACATACGAGCAGTACTTC
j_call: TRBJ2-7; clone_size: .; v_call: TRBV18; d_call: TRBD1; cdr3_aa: CASSPARTGGLEQYF; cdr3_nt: TGTGCCAGCTCACCAGCCCGGACAGGGGGACTCGAGCAGTACTTC
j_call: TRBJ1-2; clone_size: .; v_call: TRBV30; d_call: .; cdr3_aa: CAWSSGGTSYGYTF; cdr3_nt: TGTGCCTGGAGCTCGGGGGGGACATCTTATGGCTACACCTTC
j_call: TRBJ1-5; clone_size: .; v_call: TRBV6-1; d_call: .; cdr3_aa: CASTLGDLGNQPQHF; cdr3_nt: TGTGCCAGCACCTTAGGGGACTTAGGGAATCAGCCCCAGCATTTT
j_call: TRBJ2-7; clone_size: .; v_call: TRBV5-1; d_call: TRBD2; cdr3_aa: CASIRTPGGFDEQYF; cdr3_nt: TGCGCCAGCATTAGGACCCCGGGAGGATTTGACGAGCAGTACTTC
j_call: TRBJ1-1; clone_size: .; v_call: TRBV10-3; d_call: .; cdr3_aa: CAISEPRRNTEAFF; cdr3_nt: TGTGCCATCAGTGAGCCAAGGCGGAACACTGAAGCTTTCTTT